The 16 T cell receptor beta chains below all came from one sample that was sequenced in a study of cytomegalovirus exposure and HLA in healthy donors. In the PCR, 60 Vbeta and 13 Jbeta primers were used. This table comes from immunoSEQ multiplex PCR, and its TCRdb copy is limited to in-frame clones, with some not included. Of approximately 160,000 clones in the sample, almost 85% were seen once. Input material: PBMCs. The receptors shown here come from a boy younger than 10 in good health and CMV-seronegative.

The chain couples TRBV5-1 to TRBJ2-7, with TRBD1 matching 9 bases. This CDR3 has 16 amino acids. CDR1 SGHRS and CDR2 YFSETQ come from the germline V gene. J lost 2 bases, V lost 4 bases, and 10 bases had no gene match. CDR3 bases: TGCGCCAGCAGCCCAATAGGGGGACAGGGAGCCTACGAGCAGTACTTC. Protein: CASSPIGGQGAYEQYF.

V gene TRBV7-9 combines with J gene TRBJ1-4; 11 positions agree with TRBD1. In germline, CDR1 is SEHNR, CDR2 FQNEAQ (reference sequence). V shed 3 bases, J shed 7 bases, and the junction held 10 bases outside the gene matches. The CDR3 consists of 17 residues. Here the CDR3 reads CASSFPPGTGGIEKLFF. CDR3 coding DNA: TGTGCCAGCAGCTTCCCCCCCGGGACAGGGGGTATTGAAAAACTGTTTTTT. The full variable domain, with the rest looked up from reference TRBV7-9 and TRBJ1-4, is DTGVSQNPRHKITKRGQNVTFRCDPISEHNRLYWYRQTLGQGPEFLTYFQNEAQLEKSRLLSDRFSAERPKGSFSTLEIQRTEQGDSAMYLCASSFPPGTGGIEKLFFGSGTQLSVL.

The chain couples TRBV6-1 to TRBJ2-1; D may be TRBD1 (6 bases). CDR3 length: 16 amino acids. V was cut by 2 bases and J by 3 bases, with 14 bases left in between. CDR1 is MNHNS, CDR2 SASEGT, per germline. The CDR3 coding sequence is TGTGCCAGCAGTGAATTGGACGGGACACACTACAATGAGCAGTTCTTC. Its protein product is CASSELDGTHYNEQFF.

This chain joins TRBV14 and TRBJ2-2, with TRBD2 matching 8 bases. The CDR3 spans 15 residues. CDR1 SGHDN and CDR2 FVKESK come from the germline V gene. V lost 4 bases, J lost 0 bases, and 1 base stayed unmatched. CDR3 region: CASSLSGTNTGELFF. The DNA of the CDR3 is TGTGCCAGCAGCCTTAGCGGGACGAACACCGGGGAGCTGTTTTTT.

The rearrangement uses TRBV11-2 and TRBJ2-3; the D is unclear. The germline V gene has CDR1 SGHAT and CDR2 FQNNGV. The CDR3 contains 13 residues. With 2 bases removed from V and 4 bases from J, the gap between germline ends came to 7 bases. The CDR3, as DNA: TGTGCCAGCAGCTTAATCTCCGCAGATACGCAGTATTTT. Translated: CASSLISADTQYF. The full variable domain, rest sourced from reference TRBV11-2 and TRBJ2-3, is EAGVAQSPRYKIIEKRQSVAFWCNPISGHATLYWYQQILGQGPKLLIQFQNNGVVDDSQLPKDRFSAERLKGVDSTLKIQPAKLEDSAVYLCASSLISADTQYFGPGTRLTVL.

The chain uses TRBV5-6 and TRBJ2-7, with 7 bases that match TRBD2. V was pared by 0 bases and J by 7 bases, with 4 bases of the junction left unmatched. The CDR3 has 13 amino acids. Per the germline V gene, CDR1 is SGHDT and CDR2 is YYEEEE. The CDR3 region has the DNA TGTGCCAGCAGCTTGGGCAGGGACTATGAGCAGTACTTC. This gives the protein CASSLGRDYEQYF.

The chain couples TRBV15 to TRBJ2-3; possibly TRBD1 for D (5 bases). The CDR3 is 12 residues long. CDR1 and CDR2 (germline): LNHNV, YYDKDF (reference sequence). Trimming removed 3 bases from V and 5 bases from J, with 6 bases in between. The CDR3 nucleotides are TGTGCCACCAGCAGGACAGTAGATACGCAGTATTTT. It specifies CATSRTVDTQYF.

V and J are TRBV10-3 and TRBJ2-5; TRBD2 is a possible D gene (5 bases). Germline CDR1 reads ENHRY; CDR2 reads SYGVKD. Trimming left V 10 bases short and J 2 bases short, with 14 bases between. The CDR3 consists of 13 residues. In nucleotides, the CDR3 is TGTGCCACAGAAAGAGGGCTTCAAGAGACCCAGTACTTC. Protein: CATERGLQETQYF.

DNA of the CDR3: TGCGCCAGCAGCCCAACGGCTAGCGGGAGATCCTACGAGCAGTACTTC. This gives the protein CASSPTASGRSYEQYF. V usage is TRBV5-1 and J usage is TRBJ2-7, with 10 nucleotides matching TRBD2. V trimming: 4 bases; J trimming: 1 base; junction bases outside the gene matches: 8. The CDR3 extends over 16 amino acids. Germline lookup yields CDR1 SGHRS and CDR2 YFSETQ.

The genes are TRBV2 and TRBJ2-7; D may be TRBD2 (6 bases). CDR1 and CDR2 (germline): SNHLY, FYNNEI. The V end was cut by 3 bases, the J end by 0 bases, with 12 bases between. CDR3 length: 15 residues. The CDR3 DNA sequence: TGTGCCAGCAGTGACCCTAGCGAAAGCTCCTACGAGCAGTACTTC. Translating gives CASSDPSESSYEQYF.

The chain employs TRBV7-9 and TRBJ1-4, with 7 positions matching TRBD1. The CDR3 is 14 amino acids. Losses at the gene ends were 5 bases for V and 2 bases for J; bases not matched to a gene: 2. The germline V gene has CDR1 SEHNR and CDR2 FQNEAQ (reference sequence). CDR3 sequence reads: CASSLTGTNEKLFF. CDR3 coding DNA: TGTGCCAGCAGCCTGACAGGGACTAATGAAAAACTGTTTTTT.

This sequence joins TRBV5-4 and TRBJ2-2; no clear D gene. CDR3 length equals 13 residues. Germline V gene sequence: CDR1 SGHNT, CDR2 YYREEE (reference sequence). V dropped 3 bases and J dropped 6 bases, with 9 bases sitting between them. The CDR3 spells CASSSNPPGELFF. The CDR3 DNA reads TGTGCCAGCAGCTCTAATCCTCCCGGGGAGCTGTTTTTT.

The chain is built from TRBV7-8 and TRBJ2-5, with D perhaps TRBD2 (6 bases). The CDR3 loop spans 13 amino acids. From germline, CDR1 is SGHVS and CDR2 FQNEAQ. Trimming removed 0 bases at V and 5 bases at J, with 7 bases between. For the CDR3, the DNA is TGTGCCAGCAGCTTAGCAGGGAGGGAGACCCAGTACTTC. As protein: CASSLAGRETQYF.

In regard to this clone: At one of its ends the junction is not consistent with the germline gene, which may arise from a read error. The CDR3 sequence: CASSENRWALEKNQLQHF. CDR3 DNA: TGTGCCAGCAGTGAAAATCGGTGGGCCTTGGAAAAAAATCAGCTCCAGCATTTT. This chain connects TRBV6-1 to TRBJ1-5; no firm D call. The CDR3 runs to 18 residues. Germline V CDR1 and CDR2: MNHNS, SASEGT.

This sequence joins TRBV2 and TRBJ1-2; no clear D. Germline-derived CDR1 and CDR2 are SNHLY and FYNNEI. The ends were cut back, 4 bases at V and 10 bases at J, with 13 bases in the middle. This CDR3 has 12 amino acids. The CDR3 protein is CASSGLWRDYTF. DNA for the CDR3: TGTGCCAGCAGTGGACTCTGGCGGGACTACACCTTC.

In this sample, this clone turned up a few times. The chain carries TRBV7-9 and TRBJ1-1, with TRBD1 matching 7 bases. This CDR3 has 12 residues. Germline assignment: CDR1 SEHNR and CDR2 FQNEAQ (reference sequence). The V and J ends lost 8 bases and 3 bases, in that order; junction bases with no gene match: 3. The CDR3 loop reads CASYTGDTEAFF. For the CDR3, the DNA is TGTGCCAGCTACACAGGGGACACTGAAGCTTTCTTT. Looking up the rest from reference TRBV7-9 and TRBJ1-1 gives the full variable domain: DTGVSQNPRHKITKRGQNVTFRCDPISEHNRLYWYRQTLGQGPEFLTYFQNEAQLEKSRLLSDRFSAERPKGSFSTLEIQRTEQGDSAMYLCASYTGDTEAFFGQGTRLTVV.